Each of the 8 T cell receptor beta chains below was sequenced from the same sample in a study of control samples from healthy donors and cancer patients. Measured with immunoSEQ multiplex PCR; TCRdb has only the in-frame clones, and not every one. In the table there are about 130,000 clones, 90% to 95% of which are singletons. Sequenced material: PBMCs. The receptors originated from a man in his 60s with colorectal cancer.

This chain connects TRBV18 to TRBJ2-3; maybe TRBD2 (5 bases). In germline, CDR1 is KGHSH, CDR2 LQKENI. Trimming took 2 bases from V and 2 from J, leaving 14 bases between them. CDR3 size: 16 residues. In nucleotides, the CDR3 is TGTGCCAGCTCACCAGCATCACGGAGGAACACAGATACGCAGTATTTT. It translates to CASSPASRRNTDTQYF. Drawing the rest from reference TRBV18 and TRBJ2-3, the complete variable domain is NAGVMQNPRHLVRRRGQEARLRCSPMKGHSHVYWYRQLPEEGLKFMVYLQKENIIDESGMPKERFSAEFPKEGPSILRIQQVVRGDSAAYFCASSPASRRNTDTQYFGPGTRLTVL.

CDR3 sequence (DNA): TGCGCCAGCAGCCAAGCAACTAGCGGGGGGGTCCGGGATACGCAGTATTTT. This translates into CASSQATSGGVRDTQYF. This chain joins TRBV4-1 and TRBJ2-3; 13 bases line up with TRBD2. The CDR3 has 17 residues. The V segment lost 1 base and the J segment 6 bases; nucleotides outside the gene matches: 7. Looked up from germline, CDR1 is MGHRA and CDR2 is YSYEKL.

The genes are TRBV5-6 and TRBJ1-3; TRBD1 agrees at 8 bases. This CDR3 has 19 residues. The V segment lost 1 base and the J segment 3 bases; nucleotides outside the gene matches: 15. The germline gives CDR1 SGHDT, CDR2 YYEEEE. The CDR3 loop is CASSLSAGGVFRFGNTIYF. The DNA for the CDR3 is TGTGCCAGCAGCTTGTCAGCAGGGGGCGTTTTTCGGTTTGGAAACACCATATATTTT.

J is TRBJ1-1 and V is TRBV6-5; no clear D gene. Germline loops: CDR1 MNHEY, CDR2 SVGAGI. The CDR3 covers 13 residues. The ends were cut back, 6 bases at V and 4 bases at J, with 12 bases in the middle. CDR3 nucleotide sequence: TGTGCCAGCAGGATCTTACCCCGCACTGAAGCTTTCTTT. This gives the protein CASRILPRTEAFF.

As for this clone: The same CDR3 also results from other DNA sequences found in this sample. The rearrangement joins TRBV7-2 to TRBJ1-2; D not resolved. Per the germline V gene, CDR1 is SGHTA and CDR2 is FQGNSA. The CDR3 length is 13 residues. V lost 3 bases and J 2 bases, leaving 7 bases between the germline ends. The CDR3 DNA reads TGTGCCAGCAGCTTGGACGGGAACTATGGCTACACCTTC. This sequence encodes CASSLDGNYGYTF. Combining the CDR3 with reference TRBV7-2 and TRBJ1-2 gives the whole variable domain GAGVSQSPSNKVTEKGKDVELRCDPISGHTALYWYRQSLGQGLEFLIYFQGNSAPDKSGLPSDRFSAERTGGSVSTLTIQRTQQEDSAVYLCASSLDGNYGYTFGSGTRLTVV.

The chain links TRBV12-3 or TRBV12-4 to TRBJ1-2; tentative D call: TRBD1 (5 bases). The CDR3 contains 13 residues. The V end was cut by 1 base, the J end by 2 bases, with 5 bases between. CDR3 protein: CASSLDRNYGYTF. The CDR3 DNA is TGTGCCAGCAGTTTAGACAGGAACTATGGCTACACCTTC.

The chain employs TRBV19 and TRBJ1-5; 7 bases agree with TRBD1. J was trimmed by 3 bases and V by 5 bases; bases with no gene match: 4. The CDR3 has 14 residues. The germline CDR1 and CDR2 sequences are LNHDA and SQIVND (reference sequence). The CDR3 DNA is TGTGCCAGTAGTCTCGACAGGGACAATCAGCCCCAGCATTTT. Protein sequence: CASSLDRDNQPQHF.

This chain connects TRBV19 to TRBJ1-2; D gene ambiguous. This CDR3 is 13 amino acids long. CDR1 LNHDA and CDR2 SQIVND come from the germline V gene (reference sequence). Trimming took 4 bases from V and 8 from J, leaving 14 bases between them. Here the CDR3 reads CASSRVEDDGYTF. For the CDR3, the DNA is TGTGCCAGTAGTAGGGTCGAGGACGACGGCTACACCTTC.